The source of this T cell receptor beta chain is a study of shared clonotypes between healthy human individuals. Naive CD8 populations comprised CD45RO-negative cells positively selected for CCR7, excluding terminally differentiated effector memory CD45RA+ cells. As regards this clone: The same CDR3 can be traced to other DNA sequences in this sample.

Produced via immunoSEQ multiplex PCR; TCRdb's table is partial and in-frame only. The data show approximately 1.9 million clones, around 95% seen once. This clonotype originated in a young man in good health. Some clones in this sample may be carry-over from other donors' samples. Sequencing was carried out using naive CD8+ T cells from PBMCs.

CDR3 nucleotide sequence: TGTGCCAGCAGCTACACAGGTTACGAGCAGTACTTC. This translates into CASSYTGYEQYF. The chain joins TRBV7-9 to TRBJ2-7; D is perhaps TRBD1 (5 bases). Germline lookup yields CDR1 SEHNR and CDR2 FQNEAQ (reference sequence). The V end was cut by 4 bases, the J end by 4 bases, with 8 bases between. The CDR3 loop spans 12 amino acids. Variable domain in full (rest from reference TRBV7-9 and TRBJ2-7): DTGVSQNPRHKITKRGQNVTFRCDPISEHNRLYWYRQTLGQGPEFLTYFQNEAQLEKSRLLSDRFSAERPKGSFSTLEIQRTEQGDSAMYLCASSYTGYEQYFGPGTRLTVT.